The TCR beta chain under discussion was sequenced for a study of cytomegalovirus exposure and HLA in healthy donors listed by TCRdb under 2017. Background for the entire study: An earlier analysis of several hundred of the donors reported about 250 Gb of sequence data and approximately 110 million unique TCR beta sequences from 150 million to 200 million T cells. An early release covering 550 to 650 HLA-typed donors comprised approximately 300 gigabases of sequencing data and some 79 million unique TCR sequences. The genetic ancestry cluster associated with self-reported Caucasian donors included 81% of the roughly 390 genotyped donors. The aim of the study was to test whether cataloging public T cell receptors could identify signatures of past pathogen exposure. The study used immunosequencing to profile the T cell repertoires of several hundred subjects and linked those repertoires to cytomegalovirus serostatus. Besides the first cohort of some 670 subjects, a separate validation cohort made up of 120 different subjects was used. The study combined high-throughput TCR immunosequencing, statistical association of individual TCRs with disease status, and machine learning to predict cytomegalovirus infection status. A later analysis re-examined previously published TCR beta repertoires from roughly 720 donors and added high-resolution HLA genotyping to investigate patterns of TCR occurrence. In the later analysis, no new phenotypic data were used to find candidate immune exposures; instead, reliance was placed on TCR beta sequences and their occurrence across donors. An earlier analysis of 587 of the donors used high-throughput TCR beta sequencing to judge whether each TCR beta V gene segment behaved as functional or pseudogenic. Donor age, sex, ethnicity and CMV serostatus were collected together with the repertoire data. A later genetic analysis used genome-wide SNP genotypes for about three fifths of the 666 donors, treating that subset as a discovery cohort. All discovery cohort repertoires had been generated on a single sequencing platform. HLA typing covered class I and class II loci at four-digit resolution. The number of typed donors differed by locus: about 620-630 for A, B, C, DRB1 and DQB1; 522 for DQA1; around 610 for DPA1; and 400 to 480 for DPB1. Because of strong linkage in the cohort, roughly five DR-DQ haplotypes were treated as single units for association and clustering. Among almost 400 genotyped donors of the cohort, an average of approximately 240,000 unique TCR beta nucleotide sequences were sequenced per donor, roughly 18% of them non-productive.

The library was produced with the immunoSEQ multiplex PCR assay. For the multiplex PCR, a mixture combining 60 forward primers for TCR Vbeta segments and 13 reverse primers for TCR Jbeta segments was used. Amplification of the CDR3 region of rearranged TCR beta genes was performed with a multiplex PCR assay on genomic DNA. Amplified TCR beta libraries were sequenced as 87-base-pair reads on the Illumina HiSeq System. The paper's processing steps were these. In a later analysis, some 80 million unique TCR beta chains were counted across the 650 to 700 repertoires, and roughly 11 million of these chains were shared by at least two donors. A nearest-neighbor algorithm error-corrected the raw reads and collapsed the reads into unique sequences, merging closely related sequences to remove PCR and sequencing errors. V, D and J gene segments were assigned by aligning CDR3 sequences to IMGT reference sequences. Each retained sequence needed at least a six-nucleotide match to both a V gene segment and a J gene segment. Rearrangements were classified as productive when the CDR3 lacked stop codons and remained in frame with V and J, and all other rearrangements were classified as non-productive. Following IMGT convention, CDR3 was defined as the stretch from the second conserved V-encoded cysteine up to the conserved J-encoded phenylalanine. Sequences without an unambiguous match to a single V gene segment were excluded from the earlier analysis of about 600 of the donors. In an earlier analysis of a few hundred of the donors, V segments were called functional above 56.7% productive rearrangements and were called segregating when the between-donor standard deviation exceeded 5%. A statistical classification framework was built to diagnose cytomegalovirus status from the catalog of TCR beta chain sequences. In a later analysis, V and J genes were assigned by comparing TCR nucleotide sequences against IMGT/GENE-DB human TR gene sequences. Using the TCRdist pipeline, a later analysis assigned CDR3 sequences along with most-parsimonious VDJ recombination scenarios. In a later analysis, each TCR beta chain was defined by its CDR3 amino acid sequence together with its V-gene family, and reads lacking a unique V-gene family were excluded. A later analysis removed 592 highly shared, low-generation-probability nucleotide sequences to deal with suspected cross-contamination and a sequencing artifact. In a later analysis, a clonal expansion index was calculated for each public chain from normalized within-repertoire ranks of inferred template counts. In a later analysis, generation probabilities were computed using a VDJ recombination model fitted to out-of-frame rearrangements, and the results were checked against IGoR. In a later analysis, hypergeometric tests were used to score TCR-TCR, TCR-HLA and TCR-CMV co-occurrence, with a repertoire-size bias correction applied to TCR pairs. A later analysis estimated false discovery rates by permuting HLA or CMV assignments 20 times. In a later analysis, co-occurring TCRs were grouped with DBSCAN, and TCRdist sequence similarity was added when clustering was performed within HLA-allele-positive subsets. For co-occurrence clustering, repertoires with fewer than 30,000 or more than 120,000 public chains were excluded, along with roughly 5 repertoires with anomalous nucleotide sharing. TCRdb stores this immuneACCESS table with in-frame sequences only. Part of the clones is absent; in the studies checked, under half of the shortfall reflects unresolved V genes, and no reason is known for the rest. V and J calls and clone size come straight from that table; D and trimming were deduced from the DNA. The sample data list about 100,000 clones, and around 81% of these were observed just once. In total, the top ten clones hold more than 5% of the sample.

What the work shows at the level of the full study, not this receptor alone: An association between a missense DCLRE1C variant and V-gene and J-gene trimming of TCR beta chains was found in a later genetic analysis and replicated in an independent cohort. In a later analysis, HLA-associated TCR beta chains were found to be more clonally expanded and to have lower generation probabilities than equally common non-associated chains. According to a later analysis, TCR association rates differed among HLA loci, with DRB1 alleles showing the most associated TCRs and HLA-C alleles showing the fewest. A cluster of highly shared sequence variants was judged likely to represent a technical artifact of the sequencing pipeline. At a false discovery rate of 0.05, a later analysis linked 15,000 to 20,000 TCR beta sequences to specific HLA alleles. The study gave a list of some 150 TCR beta chains associated with cytomegalovirus. Because the 87-base-pair reads could not distinguish some IMGT-functional V segments, including TRBV6-2 and TRBV6-3, those segments were excluded. HLA typing was unavailable for some donors at each locus, so association tests used only the typed subset. A further reported finding was that TCR beta sequences accurately predicted the HLA-A and HLA-B alleles for most subjects in the first cohort. The authors suggested that the approach could potentially be generalized to other disease states and immunological phenotypes. CMV serostatus was the only immune exposure information available for the cohort. A later analysis reported that several top co-occurrence clusters appeared linked to parvovirus B19, influenza, CMV and Epstein-Barr virus. Strong co-occurrence of HLA alleles, especially DR and DQ, made assigning TCR associations to individual alleles difficult. The cohort was sequenced for TCR beta chains only, and without alpha or paired-chain data the features that could be detected were limited. In an earlier analysis of some 550 of the donors, most TCR beta V segments were observed in productive rearrangements about 87% or about 30% of the time, broadly matching IMGT annotations. Across donors, most TCR sequences were observed very rarely, whereas some public TCRs were present in many individuals. The presence/absence analyses assumed that sequencing depth was roughly uniform across donors, and that assumption may not be true. Three of the identified cytomegalovirus-associated TCR beta chains were confirmed in vitro to be specific for cytomegalovirus antigens. The classifier was reported to diagnose cytomegalovirus status with high specificity and sensitivity in both the original cohort and the validation cohort. Correlated functional status among segregating V segments might reflect linkage disequilibrium, but an unknown experimental factor could not be ruled out. According to a later genetic analysis, donors in an Asian-associated ancestry cluster had fewer N-insertions in productive TCRs than the approximately 670-donor mean. Because counts were too low, 15 to 20 rarely observed V segments, including chromosome 9 orphons, were excluded from the earlier analysis of under 650 of the donors. Most CMV-associated TCR beta chains appeared to be HLA-restricted in a later analysis, and the HLA associations seemed to be driven largely by CMV exposure.

Note on this clone: No cognate antigen has been identified for it. Per-nucleotide qualities are absent, and no much larger clonotype sits a single base away.

In total, approximately 690 healthy bone marrow donors made up the cohort. Cohort members were all nominally healthy when sampled, although unrecorded immune exposures were likely present. The donor tested CMV seropositive, placing the donor among the approximately 310 seropositive members of the cohort. A peripheral blood sample was provided by each donor, and peripheral blood mononuclear cells were used for TCR beta sequencing. The Qiagen DNeasy Blood Extraction Kit was used to extract genomic DNA from the blood cell samples. At the junction V is shortened by 0 bases and J by 2 bases; bases outside the gene matches: 5. The germline V gene gives CDR1 as SGHVS and CDR2 as FQNEAQ. Inclusive of the bounding cysteine and phenylalanine, the CDR3 is 18 residues long. Left in the record is the CDR3 DNA by itself, 54 bases read in frame from the first base.

The sequence is built from TRBV7-8 and TRBJ2-6; 9 middle bases align to TRBD1. Sequences were obtained from PBMCs. The TCR originated in a man aged 35 to 55 in good health and CMV-seropositive. At the DNA level, the sequence is TGTGCCAGCAGCTTAGCTAGGGGACAGGGCCCTGGGGCCAACGTCCTGACTTTC. The translation is CASSLARGQGPGANVLTF.